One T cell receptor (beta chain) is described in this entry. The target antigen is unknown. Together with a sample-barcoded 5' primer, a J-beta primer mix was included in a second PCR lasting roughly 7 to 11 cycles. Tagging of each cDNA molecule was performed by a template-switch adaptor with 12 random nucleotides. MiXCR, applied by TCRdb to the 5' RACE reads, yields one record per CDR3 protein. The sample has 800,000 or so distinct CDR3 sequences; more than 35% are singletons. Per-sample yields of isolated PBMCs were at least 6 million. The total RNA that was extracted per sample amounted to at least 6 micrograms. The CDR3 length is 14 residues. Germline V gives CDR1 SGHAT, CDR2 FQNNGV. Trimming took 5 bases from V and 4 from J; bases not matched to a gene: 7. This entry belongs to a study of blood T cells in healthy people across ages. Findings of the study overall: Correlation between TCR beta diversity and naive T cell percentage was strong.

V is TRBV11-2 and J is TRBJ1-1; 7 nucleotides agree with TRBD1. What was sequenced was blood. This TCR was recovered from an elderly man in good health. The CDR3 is CASSQKTGITEAFF. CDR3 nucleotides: TGTGCCAGCAGCCAAAAGACAGGGATCACTGAAGCTTTCTTT.